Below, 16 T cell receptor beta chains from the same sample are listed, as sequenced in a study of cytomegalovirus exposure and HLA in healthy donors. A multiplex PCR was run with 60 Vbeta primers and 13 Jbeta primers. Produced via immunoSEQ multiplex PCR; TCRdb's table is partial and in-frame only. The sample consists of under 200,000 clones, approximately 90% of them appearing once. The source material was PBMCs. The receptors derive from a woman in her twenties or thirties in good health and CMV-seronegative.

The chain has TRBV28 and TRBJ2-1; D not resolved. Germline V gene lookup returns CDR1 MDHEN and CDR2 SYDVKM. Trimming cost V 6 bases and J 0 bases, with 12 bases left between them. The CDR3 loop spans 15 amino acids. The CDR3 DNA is TGTGCCAGCAGCCCCGCTCGGAGCTCCTACAATGAGCAGTTCTTC. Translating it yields CASSPARSSYNEQFF.

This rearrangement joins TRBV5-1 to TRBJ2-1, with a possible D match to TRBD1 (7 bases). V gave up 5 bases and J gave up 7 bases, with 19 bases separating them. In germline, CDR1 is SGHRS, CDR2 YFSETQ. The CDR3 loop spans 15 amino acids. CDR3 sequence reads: CASRQDAGGLNEQFF. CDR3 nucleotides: TGCGCCAGCAGACAGGACGCAGGGGGGTTAAATGAGCAGTTCTTC.

The CDR3 nucleotides are TGTGCCAGCAGCACCCCGGGAGGCCGCACTGAAGCTTTCTTT. Its protein product is CASSTPGGRTEAFF. V usage is TRBV7-9 and J usage is TRBJ1-1; D call uncertain. This CDR3 contains 14 residues. CDR1 is SEHNR and CDR2 is FQNEAQ in the germline V gene (reference sequence). Trimming left V 5 bases short and J 4 bases short, with 14 bases between.

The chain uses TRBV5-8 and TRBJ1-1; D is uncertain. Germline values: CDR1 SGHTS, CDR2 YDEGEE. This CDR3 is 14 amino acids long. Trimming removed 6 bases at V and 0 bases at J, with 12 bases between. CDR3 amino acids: CASMYPGMNTEAFF. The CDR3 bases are TGTGCCAGCATGTACCCGGGGATGAACACTGAAGCTTTCTTT.

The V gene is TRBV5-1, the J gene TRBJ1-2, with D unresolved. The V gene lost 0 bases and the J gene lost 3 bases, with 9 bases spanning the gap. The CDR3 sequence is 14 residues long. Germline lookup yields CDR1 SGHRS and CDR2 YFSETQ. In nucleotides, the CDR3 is TGCGCCAGCAGCTTGGGGGCGGACTACTATGGCTACACCTTC. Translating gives CASSLGADYYGYTF.

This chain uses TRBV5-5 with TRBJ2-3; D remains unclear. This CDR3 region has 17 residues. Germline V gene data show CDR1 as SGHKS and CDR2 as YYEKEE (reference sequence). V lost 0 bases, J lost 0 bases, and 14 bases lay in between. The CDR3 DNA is TGTGCCAGCAGCTTGGAGGTTGGGCCCGTTAGCACAGATACGCAGTATTTT. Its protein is CASSLEVGPVSTDTQYF.

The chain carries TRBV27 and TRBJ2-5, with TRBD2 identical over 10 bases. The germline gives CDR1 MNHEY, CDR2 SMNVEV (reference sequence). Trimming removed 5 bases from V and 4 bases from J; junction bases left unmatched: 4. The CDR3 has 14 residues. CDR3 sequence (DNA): TGTGCCAGCAGTAGCGGGAGGGCCGGAGAGACCCAGTACTTC. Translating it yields CASSSGRAGETQYF.

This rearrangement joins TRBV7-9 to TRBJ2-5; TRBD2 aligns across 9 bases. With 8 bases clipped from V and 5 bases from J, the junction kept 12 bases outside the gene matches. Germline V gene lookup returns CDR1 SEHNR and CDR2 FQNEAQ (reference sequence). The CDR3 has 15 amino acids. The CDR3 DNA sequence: TGTGCCAGCTCCGCCTTAGCGGGAGTGGGGGAGACCCAGTACTTC. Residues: CASSALAGVGETQYF.

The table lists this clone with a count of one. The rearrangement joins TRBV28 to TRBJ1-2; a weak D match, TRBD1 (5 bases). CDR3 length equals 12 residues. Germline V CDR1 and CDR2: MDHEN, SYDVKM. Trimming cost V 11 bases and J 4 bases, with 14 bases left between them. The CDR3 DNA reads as TGTGCCGCAGGGATACCCTTCTATGGCTACACCTTC. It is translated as CAAGIPFYGYTF.

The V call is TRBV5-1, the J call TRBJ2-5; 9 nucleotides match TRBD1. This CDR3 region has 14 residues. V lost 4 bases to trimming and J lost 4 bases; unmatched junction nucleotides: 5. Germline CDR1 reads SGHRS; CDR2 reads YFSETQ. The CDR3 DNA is TGCGCCAGCAGCAGGGGACAGGGAATAGAGACCCAGTACTTC. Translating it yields CASSRGQGIETQYF.

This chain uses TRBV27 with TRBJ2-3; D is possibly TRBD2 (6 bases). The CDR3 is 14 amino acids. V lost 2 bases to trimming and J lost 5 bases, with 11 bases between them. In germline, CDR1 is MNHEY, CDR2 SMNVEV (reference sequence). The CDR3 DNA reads TGTGCCAGCAGTTTAGGCAAAGCGGGAGATACGCAGTATTTT. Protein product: CASSLGKAGDTQYF.

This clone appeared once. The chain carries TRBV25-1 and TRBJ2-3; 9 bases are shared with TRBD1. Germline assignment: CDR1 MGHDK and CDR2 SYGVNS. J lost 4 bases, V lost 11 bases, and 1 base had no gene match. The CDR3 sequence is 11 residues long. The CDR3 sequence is CAGQGSDTQYF. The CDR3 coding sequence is TGTGCCGGACAGGGGTCAGATACGCAGTATTTT.

CDR3: CASSLASGSPHEQYF. The CDR3 bases are TGCGCCAGCAGCTTGGCGAGCGGGAGTCCCCACGAGCAGTACTTC. The chain combines TRBV5-1 with TRBJ2-5; 8 bases are shared with TRBD2. The end of the DNA aligns better with TRBJ2-7, so the J call may be wrong. Per germline, CDR1 SGHRS and CDR2 YFSETQ. The CDR3 runs to 15 residues.

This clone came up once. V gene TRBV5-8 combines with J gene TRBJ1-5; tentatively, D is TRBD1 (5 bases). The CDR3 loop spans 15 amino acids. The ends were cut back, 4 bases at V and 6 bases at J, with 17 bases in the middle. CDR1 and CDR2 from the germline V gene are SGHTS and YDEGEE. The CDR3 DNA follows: TGTGCCAGCAGCCACAGGCCTGGGGAGGGTCAGCCCCAGCATTTT. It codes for CASSHRPGEGQPQHF.

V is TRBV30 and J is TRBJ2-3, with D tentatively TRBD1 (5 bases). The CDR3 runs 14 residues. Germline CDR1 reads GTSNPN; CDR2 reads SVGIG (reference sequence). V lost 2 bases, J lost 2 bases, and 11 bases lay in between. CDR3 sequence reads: CAWSFPRDTDTQYF. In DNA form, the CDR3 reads TGTGCCTGGAGTTTTCCCAGGGACACAGATACGCAGTATTTT.

The CDR3: CSARKADTQYF. In DNA, the CDR3 is TGCAGTGCTAGGAAAGCGGATACGCAGTATTTT. This chain joins TRBV20-1 and TRBJ2-3; D ambiguous. The CDR3 contains 11 residues. Trimming took 3 bases from V and 6 from J, leaving 7 bases between them. Germline CDR1 reads DFQATT; CDR2 reads SNEGSKA (reference sequence).